Listed here are 29 T cell receptor beta chains from one sample, sequenced in a study of blood T cell repertoires in COVID-19. Here immunoSEQ multiplex PCR was the method, and the copy in TCRdb shows in-frame clones only, minus some. The data contain about 73,000 clones, over 80% of them seen just once; the ten biggest clones take up approximately 2.5%. The sequenced sample consisted of peripheral blood. The receptors originated from an older man with active or convalescent COVID-19.

The V call is TRBV6-6, the J call TRBJ2-7, with 7 bases lining up with TRBD1. V lost 7 bases to trimming and J lost 6 bases; unmatched junction nucleotides: 18. The CDR3 is 16 amino acids. Per the germline V gene, CDR1 is MNHNY and CDR2 is SVGAGI (reference sequence). The CDR3 is CASTQRGRQGGGEQYF. For the CDR3, the DNA is TGTGCCAGCACTCAGAGAGGTCGACAGGGCGGTGGCGAGCAGTACTTC.

This clone was observed a few times. The chain's CDR3 is CASSPELRETQYF. DNA of the CDR3: TGTGCCAGCTCACCGGAACTACGGGAGACCCAGTACTTC. The chain has TRBV18 and TRBJ2-5, with D unclear. The CDR3 runs 13 residues. Trimming pared 3 bases from V and 5 bases from J, leaving 10 bases between. From germline, CDR1 is KGHSH and CDR2 LQKENI.

The genes are TRBV4-1 and TRBJ1-3, with D perhaps TRBD1 (5 bases). V was shortened by 0 bases and J by 0 bases, with 15 bases between the two germline ends. The germline gives CDR1 MGHRA, CDR2 YSYEKL. This CDR3 spans 18 amino acids. This CDR3 reads CASSQDPEGPDSGNTIYF. The CDR3 DNA is TGCGCCAGCAGCCAAGATCCGGAGGGGCCAGACTCTGGAAACACCATATATTTT.

The gene calls are TRBV28 and TRBJ2-5; possibly TRBD1 for D (5 bases). Trimming removed 0 bases from V and 2 bases from J, with 10 bases in between. Germline assignment: CDR1 MDHEN and CDR2 SYDVKM. This CDR3 comprises 15 residues. The CDR3 spells CASSLWGGAQETQYF. DNA of the CDR3: TGTGCCAGCAGTTTATGGGGTGGGGCTCAAGAGACCCAGTACTTC.

The chain combines TRBV2 with TRBJ1-5; no definite D call. The CDR3 is 15 residues long. From germline, CDR1 is SNHLY and CDR2 FYNNEI. V lost 2 bases to trimming and J lost 2 bases, with 10 bases between them. The CDR3 is CASSEWSAGNQPQHF. Here the CDR3 DNA reads TGTGCCAGCAGTGAATGGTCCGCGGGCAATCAGCCCCAGCATTTT.

This chain uses TRBV7-8 with TRBJ2-7, with 7 bases that match TRBD2. J lost 12 bases, V lost 3 bases, and 14 bases had no gene match. Germline lookup yields CDR1 SGHVS and CDR2 FQNEAQ. This CDR3 comprises 14 residues. CDR3 nucleotides: TGTGCCAGCAGCTTTGGGCGGGAAGGACTAGGGGTGTACTTC. As protein: CASSFGREGLGVYF. The full variable domain, completed using reference TRBV7-8 and TRBJ2-7, is GAGVSQSPRYKVAKRGQDVALRCDPISGHVSLFWYQQALGQGPEFLTYFQNEAQLDKSGLPSDRFFAERPEGSVSTLKIQRTQQEDSAVYLCASSFGREGLGVYFGPGTRLTVT.

This chain joins TRBV7-9 and TRBJ1-1; D not certain. V was pared by 3 bases and J by 2 bases, with 7 bases between. This CDR3 is built from 13 residues. CDR1 is SEHNR, CDR2 FQNEAQ, per germline (reference sequence). The CDR3 region has the DNA TGTGCCAGCAGCTTGGCGGGTAACACTGAAGCTTTCTTT. This translates into CASSLAGNTEAFF.

The rearrangement links TRBV5-1 to TRBJ2-1; 8 bases are a match to TRBD2. The V and J ends lost 4 bases and 6 bases, in that order; junction bases with no gene match: 9. This CDR3 has 15 amino acids. The V gene's germline CDR1 is SGHRS and CDR2 YFSETQ. CDR3 residues: CASSPGVAGLNEQFF. CDR3 bases: TGCGCCAGCAGCCCGGGGGTAGCGGGACTCAATGAGCAGTTCTTC.

The table lists this clone with a count of one. The chain couples TRBV6-1 to TRBJ1-4, with D unclear. CDR3 length: 15 residues. Per the germline V gene, CDR1 is MNHNS and CDR2 is SASEGT. The ends were cut back, 0 bases at V and 7 bases at J, with 12 bases in the middle. The DNA of the CDR3 is TGTGCCAGCAGTGAAGCGCCGAGAGGCGGTGAAAAACTGTTTTTT. Translation gives CASSEAPRGGEKLFF.

This rearrangement joins TRBV7-2 to TRBJ2-3; 9 nucleotides match TRBD2. CDR1 and CDR2 (germline): SGHTA, FQGNSA. This CDR3 has 16 residues. V trimming: 2 bases; J trimming: 4 bases; junction bases outside the gene matches: 7. CDR3 nucleotides: TGTGCCAGCAGCTTACTAGGCGGGGGGGTGGCAGATACGCAGTATTTT. Translating gives CASSLLGGGVADTQYF.

This clone appeared a single time. The chain is built from TRBV5-4 and TRBJ2-7; D is uncertain. Germline V gene data show CDR1 as SGHNT and CDR2 as YYREEE (reference sequence). The CDR3 has 14 amino acids. The ends were cut back, 5 bases at V and 0 bases at J, with 12 bases in the middle. The CDR3 DNA is TGTGCCAGCAGGCTAGATTGGAGCTCCTACGAGCAGTACTTC. It yields the protein CASRLDWSSYEQYF.

The V and J genes are TRBV10-2 and TRBJ2-7, with D hard to call. The germline V gene has CDR1 WSHSY and CDR2 SAAADI. Trimming pared 2 bases from V and 5 bases from J, leaving 4 bases between. This CDR3 region has 11 residues. CDR3 protein: CASSETNEQYF. CDR3 in DNA: TGCGCCAGCAGTGAGACAAACGAGCAGTACTTC.

V gene TRBV4-1 combines with J gene TRBJ1-2, with 7 bases that match TRBD1. Germline CDR1 and CDR2: MGHRA and YSYEKL. The CDR3 is 15 residues long. Trimming removed 3 bases from V and 2 bases from J; junction bases left unmatched: 6. CDR3 nucleotides: TGCGCCAGCAGCCAGACCGGGACAGTAAACTATGGCTACACCTTC. This gives the protein CASSQTGTVNYGYTF.

This sequence joins TRBV7-9 and TRBJ1-4; maybe TRBD1 (5 bases). The CDR3 extends over 15 amino acids. V dropped 1 base and J dropped 7 bases, with 13 bases sitting between them. The germline V gene encodes CDR1 SEHNR and CDR2 FQNEAQ (reference sequence). The CDR3 here is CASSLDGVGGEKLFF. CDR3 in DNA: TGTGCCAGCAGCTTAGACGGGGTCGGGGGTGAAAAACTGTTTTTT. Looking up the rest from reference TRBV7-9 and TRBJ1-4 gives the full variable domain: DTGVSQNPRHKITKRGQNVTFRCDPISEHNRLYWYRQTLGQGPEFLTYFQNEAQLEKSRLLSDRFSAERPKGSFSTLEIQRTEQGDSAMYLCASSLDGVGGEKLFFGSGTQLSVL.

This clone has more than one count but fewer than ten. The CDR3 sequence: CASSSQGARTGELFF. In nucleotides, the CDR3 is TGTGCCAGCAGCTCACAGGGGGCGCGCACCGGGGAGCTGTTTTTT. The V and J genes are TRBV5-4 and TRBJ2-2; 9 nucleotides agree with TRBD1. The V segment lost 3 bases and the J segment 4 bases; nucleotides outside the gene matches: 4. CDR1 is SGHNT and CDR2 is YYREEE in the germline V gene (reference sequence). This CDR3 has 15 amino acids.

This chain joins TRBV6-6 and TRBJ2-7, with 13 bases that match TRBD2. The CDR3 is 14 residues long. The V segment lost 6 bases and the J segment 4 bases; nucleotides outside the gene matches: 3. CDR1 MNHNY and CDR2 SVGAGI come from the germline V gene (reference sequence). DNA of the CDR3: TGTGCCAGCAGGCGGACTAGCGGGGGTTACGAGCAGTACTTC. Amino acids: CASRRTSGGYEQYF.

This clone has a single count. The chain uses TRBV7-2 and TRBJ2-1; a weak D match, TRBD2 (5 bases). Trimming shortened V by 5 bases and J by 0 bases, and 14 bases separated the two germline ends. CDR1 and CDR2 from the germline V gene are SGHTA and FQGNSA. The CDR3 sequence is 16 residues long. The CDR3, as DNA: TGTGCCAGCAGCGGATCGACTGGGAGCTCCTACAATGAGCAGTTCTTC. Translated: CASSGSTGSSYNEQFF.

The rearrangement links TRBV11-2 to TRBJ1-6; D gene unclear. This CDR3 is built from 15 residues. The V end was cut by 5 bases, the J end by 6 bases, with 14 bases between. Looked up from germline, CDR1 is SGHAT and CDR2 is FQNNGV. The CDR3 DNA is TGTGCCAGCAGCAACCCGGGTCGAGTTAATTCACCCCTCCACTTT. It specifies CASSNPGRVNSPLHF.

The CDR3 is CASSIFWRPTGKSSGNTIYF. CDR3 bases: TGTGCCAGTAGTATTTTTTGGCGACCGACAGGCAAGAGCTCTGGAAACACCATATATTTT. This chain links TRBV19 with TRBJ1-3, with D possibly matching TRBD1 (6 bases). Trimming cost V 3 bases and J 0 bases, with 24 bases left between them. This CDR3 spans 20 amino acids. Germline V lookup: CDR1 LNHDA, CDR2 SQIVND (reference sequence).

This rearrangement joins TRBV5-1 to TRBJ2-7, with D perhaps TRBD1 (6 bases). The ends were cut back, 3 bases at V and 0 bases at J, with 10 bases in the middle. The CDR3 contains 14 residues. Germline-derived CDR1 and CDR2 are SGHRS and YFSETQ. The CDR3 loop is CASSYEDSSYEQYF. The DNA of the CDR3 is TGCGCCAGCAGCTATGAGGACAGCTCCTACGAGCAGTACTTC.

The J gene is TRBJ1-5, the V gene TRBV10-2; D is possibly TRBD1 (5 bases). The CDR3 loop spans 16 amino acids. Per germline, CDR1 WSHSY and CDR2 SAAADI. Trimming removed 0 bases from V and 5 bases from J, with 14 bases in between. CDR3 bases: TGCGCCAGCAGTGAGTCTGCCAGGGCCCTAGATCAGCCCCAGCATTTT. Residues: CASSESARALDQPQHF.

The chain recombines TRBV28 with TRBJ1-1; maybe TRBD1 (5 bases). Germline loops: CDR1 MDHEN, CDR2 SYDVKM. V lost 5 bases and J lost 7, with 20 bases in between. CDR3 length: 15 residues. CDR3 bases: TGTGCCAGCAGTAAGGGACGCACCGGGGGAGGTGAAGCTTTCTTT. Translation gives CASSKGRTGGGEAFF.

The chain employs TRBV2 and TRBJ1-5; 8 positions match TRBD1. The CDR3 is made up of 15 amino acids. Trimming removed 6 bases from V and 4 bases from J; junction bases left unmatched: 8. The germline CDR1 and CDR2 sequences are SNHLY and FYNNEI. CDR3 in DNA: TGTGCCAGCAGCCCGCGGACAGGGTTTAATCAGCCCCAGCATTTT. This gives the protein CASSPRTGFNQPQHF.

V is TRBV6-5 and J is TRBJ1-1; 7 nucleotides match TRBD1. The V gene end was trimmed by 6 bases and the J gene end by 4 bases; junction bases not matched to a gene: 8. This CDR3 contains 14 residues. Per the germline V gene, CDR1 is MNHEY and CDR2 is SVGAGI. The CDR3 spells CASSPRQGRTEAFF. In DNA form, the CDR3 reads TGTGCCAGCAGCCCCAGACAGGGCCGCACTGAAGCTTTCTTT.

CDR3 nucleotide sequence: TGTGCCAGCAGACGGACTAGCGGATCAGATACGCAGTATTTT. It translates to CASRRTSGSDTQYF. The chain uses TRBV6-5 and TRBJ2-3, with TRBD2 matching over 10 bases. V gave up 6 bases and J gave up 4 bases; unmatched junction bases: 4. The CDR3 consists of 14 residues. Germline loops: CDR1 MNHEY, CDR2 SVGAGI.

The chain couples TRBV5-1 to TRBJ2-1, with 10 bases matching TRBD1. This CDR3 is built from 15 residues. The germline gives CDR1 SGHRS, CDR2 YFSETQ. Trimming took 3 bases from V and 1 from J; bases not matched to a gene: 1. CDR3 sequence reads: CASSWTGGSYNEQFF. The CDR3 DNA reads TGCGCCAGCAGCTGGACAGGGGGGTCCTACAATGAGCAGTTCTTC.

This chain connects TRBV3-1 (or the pseudogene TRBV3-2) to TRBJ2-4; TRBD2 agrees at 11 bases. Germline V CDR1 and CDR2: LGHDT, YNNKEL (reference sequence). The trim removed 2 bases at V and 1 base at J, leaving 7 bases unmatched. This CDR3 has 18 residues. The CDR3 is CASSQTSGGGGAKNIQYF. The CDR3 nucleotides read TGTGCCAGCAGCCAAACTAGCGGGGGAGGTGGGGCCAAAAACATTCAGTACTTC.

The chain is built from TRBV4-1 and TRBJ1-2, with TRBD1 identical over 7 bases. V lost 3 bases and J lost 5; bases outside the gene matches: 9. CDR1 is MGHRA, CDR2 YSYEKL, per germline. The CDR3 runs 15 residues. The CDR3 DNA sequence: TGCGCCAGCAGCCAGGAACAGGGGAGAGGGTATGGCTACACCTTC. Translated, it gives CASSQEQGRGYGYTF.

This chain's CDR3 is CASSYSQGRLWSEQFF. The CDR3, as DNA: TGTGCCAGCAGTTACTCTCAGGGTCGGTTATGGAGTGAGCAGTTCTTC. The gene calls are TRBV6-5 and TRBJ2-1, with TRBD1 as a possible D gene (5 bases). V dropped 0 bases and J dropped 9 bases, with 18 bases sitting between them. Germline V gene lookup returns CDR1 MNHEY and CDR2 SVGAGI. This CDR3 contains 16 residues.